This entry is about one T cell receptor beta chain. The data are from a study of blood T cell repertoires in COVID-19. Original handling: Cell counts per sample came from amplifying reference gene primers. Profiled with immunoSEQ multiplex PCR; TCRdb holds only in-frame clones, not every one. V and J calls and clone size follow that table, whereas D and trimming were derived from the DNA. The profile shows just over 250,000 clones, about 80% of them singletons. CDR1 is LNHDA, CDR2 SQIVND, per germline (reference sequence). The CDR3 loop spans 11 amino acids. V shed 6 bases and J shed 4 bases, with 4 bases lying between them.

The clonotype comes from a man aged 25 to 40 with acute COVID-19. The source material was PBMCs or T cells enriched from blood (not recorded which). The rearrangement links TRBV19 to TRBJ1-3; D gene ambiguous. This chain's CDR3 is CASSRGNTIYF. CDR3 nucleotide sequence: TGTGCCAGTAGCCGGGGAAACACCATATATTTT.